This T cell receptor (beta chain) was identified in a study of OX40 agonist ivuxolimab in advanced cancers. Study in general: Earlier anti-PD-1, anti-PD-L1 or anti-CTLA-4 therapy was permitted; roughly 40% had received some.

This clone has just a few counts. TCRdb's table, derived via immunoSEQ multiplex PCR, lists solely in-frame clones and lacks some. The sample lists over 50,000 clones; approximately 85% were seen once. J gave up 6 bases and V 3 bases, and 7 bases lay outside the gene matches. The CDR3 extends over 15 amino acids. The germline V gene has CDR1 SGHRS and CDR2 YFSETQ. This TCR was recovered from an adult with an advanced solid tumor such as melanoma, head and neck, liver or kidney cancer. The sample in question was CD4+ or CD8+ T cells sorted from blood, obtained in a trial of the OX40 agonist ivuxolimab. This chain connects TRBV5-1 to TRBJ2-1, with TRBD2 matching 9 bases. CDR3 bases: TGCGCCAGCAGCTCAAGCGGGAGGTCTTTCAATGAGCAGTTCTTC. It codes for CASSSSGRSFNEQFF. Filled out from reference TRBV5-1 and TRBJ2-1, the complete variable domain reads KAGVTQTPRYLIKTRGQQVTLSCSPISGHRSVSWYQQTPGQGLQFLFEYFSETQRNKGNFPGRFSGRQFSNSRSEMNVSTLELGDSALYLCASSSSGRSFNEQFFGPGTRLTVL.